This T cell receptor beta chain appears in the sequencing data of a study of PD-1 blockade in mismatch repair-deficient tumors. Study-wide context: All were previously treated, progressing patients with 12 mismatch repair-deficient cancer types.

As to this clone: Its antigen is unknown.

Every patient had mismatch repair deficiency by PCR or immunohistochemistry. TCR sequencing covered a few patients who responded to pembrolizumab. The method was immunoSEQ multiplex PCR; TCRdb's version includes in-frame clones alone and lacks a portion of them. The sample includes approximately 50,000 clones, 78% of them seen just once. Study-wide results and limits: Tumor-resident clones, often undetectable pretreatment in blood, expanded then contracted after pembrolizumab.

This CDR3 region has 17 residues. CDR1 and CDR2 (germline): SEHNR, FQNEAQ (reference sequence). Trimming took off 4 bases at V and 4 bases at J, with 17 bases between the two ends. The sample was peripheral blood, taken 4 weeks after starting pembrolizumab. The rearrangement uses TRBV7-9 and TRBJ2-6; no definite D call. This TCR was sampled from an adult with mismatch repair-deficient cancer. CDR3 DNA sequence: TGTGCCAGCAGCTCCGTTGGCGCGCCAGAAGGGGCCAACGTCCTGACTTTC. This translates into CASSSVGAPEGANVLTF.